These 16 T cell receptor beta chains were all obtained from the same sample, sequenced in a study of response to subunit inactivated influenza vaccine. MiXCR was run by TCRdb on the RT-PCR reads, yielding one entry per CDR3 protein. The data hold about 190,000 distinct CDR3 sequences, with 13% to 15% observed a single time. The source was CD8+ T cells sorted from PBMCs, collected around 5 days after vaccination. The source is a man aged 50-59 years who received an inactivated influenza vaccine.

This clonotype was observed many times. The CDR3 region has the DNA TGCGCCAGCAGCCAAGGGACGGCCGGGCGTGAGCAGTTCTTC. Translated: CASSQGTAGREQFF. The rearrangement joins TRBV4-1 to TRBJ2-1; no clear D gene. Trimming stripped 1 base from V and 9 bases from J, with 13 bases between. The CDR3 is 14 amino acids. The germline V gene encodes CDR1 MGHRA and CDR2 YSYEKL.

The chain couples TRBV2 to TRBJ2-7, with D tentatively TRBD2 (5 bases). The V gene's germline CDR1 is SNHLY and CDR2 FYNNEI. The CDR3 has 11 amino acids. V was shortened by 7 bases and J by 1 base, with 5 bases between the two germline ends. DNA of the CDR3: TGTGCCAGCACGGGGTCCTACGAGCAGTACTTC. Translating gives CASTGSYEQYF.

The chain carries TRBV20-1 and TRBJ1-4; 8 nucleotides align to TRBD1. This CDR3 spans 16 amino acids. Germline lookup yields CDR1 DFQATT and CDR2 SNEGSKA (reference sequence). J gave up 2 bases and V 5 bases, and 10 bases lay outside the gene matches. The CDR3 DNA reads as TGCAGTGCTGGAAACCTTTGGGACAGGACTAATGAAAAACTGTTTTTT. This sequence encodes CSAGNLWDRTNEKLFF.

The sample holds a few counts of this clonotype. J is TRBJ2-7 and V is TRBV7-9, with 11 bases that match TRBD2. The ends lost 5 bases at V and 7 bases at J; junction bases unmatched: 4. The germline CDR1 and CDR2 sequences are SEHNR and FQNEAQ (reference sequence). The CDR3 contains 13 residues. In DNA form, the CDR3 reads TGTGCCAGCAGCACTAGCGGGAGCTGGGAGCAGTACTTC. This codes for CASSTSGSWEQYF.

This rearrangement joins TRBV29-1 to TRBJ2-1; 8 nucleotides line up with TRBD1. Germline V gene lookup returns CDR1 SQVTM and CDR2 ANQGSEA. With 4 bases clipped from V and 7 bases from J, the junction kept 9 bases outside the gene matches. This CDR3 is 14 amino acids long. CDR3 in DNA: TGCAGCGTTGGGTCCGGGACAGGCAATAATGAGCAGTTCTTC. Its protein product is CSVGSGTGNNEQFF.

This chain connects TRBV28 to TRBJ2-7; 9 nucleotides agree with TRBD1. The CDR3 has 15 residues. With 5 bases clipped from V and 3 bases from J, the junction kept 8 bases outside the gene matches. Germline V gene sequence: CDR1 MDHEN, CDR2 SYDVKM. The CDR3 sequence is CASSLPRTGDYEQYF. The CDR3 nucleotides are TGTGCCAGCAGTCTCCCTCGGACAGGGGACTACGAGCAGTACTTC. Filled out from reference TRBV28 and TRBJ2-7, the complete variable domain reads DVKVTQSSRYLVKRTGEKVFLECVQDMDHENMFWYRQDPGLGLRLIYFSYDVKMKEKGDIPEGYSVSREKKERFSLILESASTNQTSMYLCASSLPRTGDYEQYFGPGTRLTVT.

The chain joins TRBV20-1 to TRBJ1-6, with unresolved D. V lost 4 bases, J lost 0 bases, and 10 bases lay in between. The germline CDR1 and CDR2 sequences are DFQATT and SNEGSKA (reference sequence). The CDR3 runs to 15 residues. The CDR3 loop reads CSAKAVSSYNSPLHF. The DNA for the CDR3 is TGCAGTGCTAAGGCAGTCAGCTCCTATAATTCACCCCTCCACTTT.

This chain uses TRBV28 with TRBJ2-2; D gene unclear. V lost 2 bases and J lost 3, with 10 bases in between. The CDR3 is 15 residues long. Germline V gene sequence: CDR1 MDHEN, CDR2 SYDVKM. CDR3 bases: TGTGCCAGCAGTTTAGGTCAGCCCTACACCGGGGAGCTGTTTTTT. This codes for CASSLGQPYTGELFF.

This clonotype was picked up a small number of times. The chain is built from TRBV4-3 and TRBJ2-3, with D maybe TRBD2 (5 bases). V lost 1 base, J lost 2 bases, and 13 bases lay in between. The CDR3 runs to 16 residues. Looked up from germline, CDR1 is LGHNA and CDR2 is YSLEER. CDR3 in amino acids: CASSQGPSGNTDTQYF. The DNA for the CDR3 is TGCGCCAGCAGCCAAGGGCCCAGCGGAAACACAGATACGCAGTATTTT.

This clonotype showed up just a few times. CDR3 loop: CASSPGQAHSQETQYF. CDR3 bases: TGTGCCAGCAGTCCCGGACAGGCCCACTCCCAAGAGACCCAGTACTTC. The chain combines TRBV3-1 with TRBJ2-5; 7 bases are a match to TRBD1. This CDR3 is 16 amino acids long. Germline CDR1 is LGHDT and CDR2 is YNNKEL (reference sequence). The V and J ends lost 6 bases and 1 base, in that order; junction bases with no gene match: 11.

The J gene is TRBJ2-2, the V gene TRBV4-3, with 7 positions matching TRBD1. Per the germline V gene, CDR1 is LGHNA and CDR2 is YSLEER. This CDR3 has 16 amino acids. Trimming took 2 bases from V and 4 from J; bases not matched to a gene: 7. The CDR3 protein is CASSQNRGSGTGELFF. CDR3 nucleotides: TGCGCCAGCAGCCAAAACAGGGGATCGGGCACCGGGGAGCTGTTTTTT.

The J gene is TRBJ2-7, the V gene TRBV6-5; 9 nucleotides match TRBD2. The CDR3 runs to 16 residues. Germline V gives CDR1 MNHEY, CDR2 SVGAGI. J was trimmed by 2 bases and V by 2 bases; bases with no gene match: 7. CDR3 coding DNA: TGTGCCAGCAGTTACGGTGCGGGGACTAGCACCTACGAGCAGTACTTC. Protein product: CASSYGAGTSTYEQYF.

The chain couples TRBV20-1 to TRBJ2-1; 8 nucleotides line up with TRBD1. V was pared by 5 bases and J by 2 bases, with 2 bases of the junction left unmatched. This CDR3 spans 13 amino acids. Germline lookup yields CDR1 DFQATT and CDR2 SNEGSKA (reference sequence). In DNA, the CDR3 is TGCAGTGCTGACAGGGGACCCTACAATGAGCAGTTCTTC. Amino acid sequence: CSADRGPYNEQFF.

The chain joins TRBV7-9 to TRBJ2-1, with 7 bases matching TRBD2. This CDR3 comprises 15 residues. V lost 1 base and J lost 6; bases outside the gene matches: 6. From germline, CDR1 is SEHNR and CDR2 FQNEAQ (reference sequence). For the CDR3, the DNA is TGTGCCAGCAGCTTAGGGACGCGGGAGTTCAATGAGCAGTTCTTC. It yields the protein CASSLGTREFNEQFF.

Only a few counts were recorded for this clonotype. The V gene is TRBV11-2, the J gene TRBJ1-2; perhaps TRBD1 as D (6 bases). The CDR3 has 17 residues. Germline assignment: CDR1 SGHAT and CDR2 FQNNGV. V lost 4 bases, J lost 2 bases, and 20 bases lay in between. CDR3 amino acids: CASSSATTGSGNYGYTF. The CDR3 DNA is TGTGCCAGCAGCTCCGCTACAACAGGGTCGGGGAACTATGGCTACACCTTC.

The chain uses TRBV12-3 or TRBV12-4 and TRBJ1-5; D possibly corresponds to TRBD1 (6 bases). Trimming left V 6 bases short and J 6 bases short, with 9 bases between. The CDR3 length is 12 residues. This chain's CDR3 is CASRLQGQPQHF. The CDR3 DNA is TGTGCCAGCAGGTTACAGGGTCAGCCCCAGCATTTT.